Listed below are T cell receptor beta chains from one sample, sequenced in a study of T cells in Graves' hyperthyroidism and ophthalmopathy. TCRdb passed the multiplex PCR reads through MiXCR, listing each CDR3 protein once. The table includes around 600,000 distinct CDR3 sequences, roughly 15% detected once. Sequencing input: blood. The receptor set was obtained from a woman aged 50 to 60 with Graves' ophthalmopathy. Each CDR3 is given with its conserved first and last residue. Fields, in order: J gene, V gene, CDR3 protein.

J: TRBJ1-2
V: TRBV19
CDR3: CASSIRQVEGGSYGYTF

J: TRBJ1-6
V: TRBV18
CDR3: CASSPQEVYKSPLHF

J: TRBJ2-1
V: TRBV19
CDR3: CASSTGLVAGGLEQFF

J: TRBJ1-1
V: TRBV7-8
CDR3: CASSLLVARGTEAFF

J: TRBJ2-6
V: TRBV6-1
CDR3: CASRTGTVSLSGANVLTF

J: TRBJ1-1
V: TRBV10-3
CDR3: CAISSPGTATEAFF

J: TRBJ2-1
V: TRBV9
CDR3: CASSVAPENEQFF

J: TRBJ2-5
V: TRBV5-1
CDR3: CASSMTGIRQETQYF

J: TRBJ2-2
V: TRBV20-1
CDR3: CSARPSGRIGELFF

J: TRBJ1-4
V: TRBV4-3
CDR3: CASSQDYRFNEKLFF

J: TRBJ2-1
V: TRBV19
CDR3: CASSIMRGLYNEQFF

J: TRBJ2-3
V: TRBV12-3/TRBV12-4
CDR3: CASSPGTSGRARDTQYF

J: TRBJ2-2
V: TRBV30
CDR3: CAWSVIAGLGTGELFF

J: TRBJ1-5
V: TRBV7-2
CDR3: CASSLGYNQPQHF

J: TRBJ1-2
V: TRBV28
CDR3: CASSRRRTGDGYTF

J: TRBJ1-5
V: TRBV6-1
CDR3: CASSEAPRDSQPKHF

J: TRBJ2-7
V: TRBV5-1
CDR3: CASSLSRGEYEQYF

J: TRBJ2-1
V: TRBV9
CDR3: CASSVVAGALNEQFF

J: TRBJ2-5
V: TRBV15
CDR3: CATSRVTGSGTQYF

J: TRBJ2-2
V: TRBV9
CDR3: CASSVSGRANTGELFF

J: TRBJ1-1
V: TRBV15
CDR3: CATSREMDTEAFF

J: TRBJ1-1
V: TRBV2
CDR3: CASSAGRWDTEAFF

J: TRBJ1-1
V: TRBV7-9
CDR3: CASSLRQGSFTEAFF

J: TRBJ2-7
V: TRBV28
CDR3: CATQRVAYEQYF

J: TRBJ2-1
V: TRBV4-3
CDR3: CASSQDGAGQALVQFF

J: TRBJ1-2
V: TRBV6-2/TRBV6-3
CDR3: CASSATGGDSNPWFLGGYTF

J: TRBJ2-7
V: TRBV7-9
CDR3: CASSLGGSGNVYEQYF

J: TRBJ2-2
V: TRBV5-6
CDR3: CASSPNWGELFF

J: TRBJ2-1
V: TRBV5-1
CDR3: CASSLRTESYNEQFF

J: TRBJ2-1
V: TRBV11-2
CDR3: CASSYFLEDGGQFF

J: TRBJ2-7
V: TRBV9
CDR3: CASSVEGQGWVEQYF

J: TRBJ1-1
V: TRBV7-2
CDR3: CASSLGGTIEAFF

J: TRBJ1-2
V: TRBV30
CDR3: CAWSVQSTGPYGYTF

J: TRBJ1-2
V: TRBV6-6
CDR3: CASSYGGTGYGYTF

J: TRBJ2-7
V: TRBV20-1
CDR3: CSAHRDGAHEQYF

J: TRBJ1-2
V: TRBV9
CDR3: CASSGWGGTYGYTF

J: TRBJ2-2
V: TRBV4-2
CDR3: CASSQDWKRTHTGELFF

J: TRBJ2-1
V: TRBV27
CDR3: CASSRTNNEQFF

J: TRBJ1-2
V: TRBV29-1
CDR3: CSVKGQLYGYTF

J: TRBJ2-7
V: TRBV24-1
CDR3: CATQGGQDSYEQYF